This entry lists 27 T cell receptor beta chains sequenced from one sample in a study of blood T cell repertoires in COVID-19 (TCRdb year 2020). Preparation of the library involved the immunoSEQ multiplex PCR assay. Held by TCRdb, this immuneACCESS table contains in-frame sequences only and omits some clones. Under half of the omission traces to an unresolved V gene where checked; the cause of the rest is unknown. The sample contains roughly 73,000 clones, roughly 81% of them found a single time. Of the sample, 20% to 25% is held by the ten largest clones. The sequencing sample was made of peripheral blood. The receptors were sampled from a woman aged 70 to 79 with acute or convalescent COVID-19.

The chain links TRBV14 to TRBJ1-3, with a weak D call TRBD1 (6 bases). Germline assignment: CDR1 SGHDN and CDR2 FVKESK. The CDR3 covers 17 residues. Trimming pared 1 base from V and 0 bases from J, leaving 13 bases between. The CDR3 DNA reads as TGTGCCAGCAGCCAAGGCAGGGGCCTTCTCTCTGGAAACACCATATATTTT. This translates into CASSQGRGLLSGNTIYF.

This chain connects TRBV5-6 to TRBJ2-3; 8 bases map to TRBD2. In germline, CDR1 is SGHDT, CDR2 YYEEEE. The CDR3 consists of 14 residues. With V trimmed by 5 bases and J by 8 bases, 10 bases remained unmatched. CDR3 in amino acids: CASSFSGARRTQYF. The CDR3 coding sequence is TGTGCCAGCAGTTTTAGCGGGGCCCGCCGTACGCAGTATTTT.

V is TRBV24-1 and J is TRBJ2-1; D might be TRBD2 (6 bases). This CDR3 spans 18 amino acids. CDR1 KGHDR and CDR2 SFDVKD come from the germline V gene. The V end was cut by 4 bases, the J end by 8 bases, with 26 bases between. The CDR3 region is CATSDSGDWGTGYDEQFF. CDR3 nucleotide sequence: TGTGCCACCAGTGACTCGGGGGACTGGGGGACGGGGTACGATGAGCAGTTCTTC.

The chain carries TRBV5-1 and TRBJ1-4; tentative D call: TRBD1 (6 bases). The CDR3 extends over 14 amino acids. The V gene lost 3 bases and the J gene lost 5 bases, with 11 bases spanning the gap. The germline V gene has CDR1 SGHRS and CDR2 YFSETQ. The CDR3 coding sequence is TGCGCCAGCAGCTGGGGGACATTGAATGAAAAACTGTTTTTT. Protein: CASSWGTLNEKLFF.

This clone was picked up one time. The V gene is TRBV5-1, the J gene TRBJ1-2, with 7 bases identical to TRBD1. The V and J ends lost 5 bases and 8 bases, in that order; junction bases with no gene match: 9. Germline values: CDR1 SGHRS, CDR2 YFSETQ. This CDR3 contains 13 residues. CDR3 residues: CASRTEQGRGYTF. The CDR3 DNA follows: TGCGCCAGCAGAACCGAACAGGGGCGCGGCTACACCTTC.

V gene TRBV18 combines with J gene TRBJ2-5, with 7 bases lining up with TRBD2. Trimming at V came to 6 bases and at J to 4 bases, leaving 5 bases not matched to a gene. The CDR3 extends over 13 amino acids. Per germline, CDR1 KGHSH and CDR2 LQKENI. The CDR3 here is CASSPAGRETQYF. As DNA, the CDR3 is TGTGCCAGCTCCCCAGCGGGGAGAGAGACCCAGTACTTC.

This chain connects TRBV28 to TRBJ2-1; 10 bases agree with TRBD1. The ends lost 7 bases at V and 4 bases at J; junction bases unmatched: 4. CDR1 MDHEN and CDR2 SYDVKM come from the germline V gene. The CDR3 is made up of 14 amino acids. The CDR3 here is CASTGTGAYNEQFF. DNA for the CDR3: TGTGCCAGCACAGGGACAGGGGCTTACAATGAGCAGTTCTTC.

This chain connects TRBV4-1 to TRBJ2-6, with 9 positions matching TRBD1. CDR1 and CDR2 (germline): MGHRA, YSYEKL. V lost 10 bases to trimming and J lost 1 base; unmatched junction nucleotides: 8. The CDR3 spans 16 residues. The CDR3 reads CATRPGTGSGANVLTF. Here the CDR3 DNA reads TGCGCCACCCGTCCCGGGACAGGGTCTGGGGCCAACGTCCTGACTTTC.

V and J are TRBV2 and TRBJ2-3, with 9 nucleotides matching TRBD2. Germline V gives CDR1 SNHLY, CDR2 FYNNEI. This CDR3 contains 15 residues. The junction had 9 bases not matched to a gene; V was cut back by 5 bases and J by 6 bases. CDR3 in DNA: TGTGCCAGCAGTCTTGGACTAGCGTCCCCGGATACGCAGTATTTT. Translating gives CASSLGLASPDTQYF.

The chain joins TRBV29-1 to TRBJ1-5; perhaps TRBD1 as D (5 bases). The CDR3 is made up of 13 amino acids. The germline V and J ends were trimmed by 7 bases and 0 bases, with 10 bases remaining between them. CDR1 is SQVTM, CDR2 ANQGSEA, per germline. CDR3 nucleotides: TGCAGCGCGGGACGGAGTAGCAATCAGCCCCAGCATTTT. This codes for CSAGRSSNQPQHF.

The chain combines TRBV5-1 with TRBJ1-2, with 8 bases fitting TRBD1. The junction had 7 bases not matched to a gene; V was cut back by 3 bases and J by 6 bases. The CDR3 totals 14 residues. Germline V gene data show CDR1 as SGHRS and CDR2 as YFSETQ. The CDR3 reads CASSSQGAVNGYTF. The CDR3 nucleotides read TGCGCCAGCAGCTCTCAGGGGGCTGTGAATGGCTACACCTTC.

The rearrangement joins TRBV3-1 (or the pseudogene TRBV3-2) to TRBJ2-7; the match to TRBD1 covers 8 bases. Looked up from germline, CDR1 is LGHDT and CDR2 is YNNKEL (reference sequence). CDR3 length: 16 amino acids. V gave up 0 bases and J gave up 3 bases; unmatched junction bases: 7. DNA of the CDR3: TGTGCCAGCAGCCAAGACTATGGGACAGGACTCTACGAGCAGTACTTC. It specifies CASSQDYGTGLYEQYF.

The chain carries TRBV7-8 and TRBJ1-6, with 7 bases lining up with TRBD1. The germline CDR1 and CDR2 sequences are SGHVS and FQNEAQ. The ends lost 8 bases at V and 7 bases at J; junction bases unmatched: 8. The CDR3 is 14 amino acids. CDR3 in DNA: TGTGCCAGCGGCCGCGGGACAGAAAATTCACCCCTCCACTTT. This translates into CASGRGTENSPLHF. Based on the CDR3 plus reference TRBV7-8 and TRBJ1-6, the full variable domain is GAGVSQSPRYKVAKRGQDVALRCDPISGHVSLFWYQQALGQGPEFLTYFQNEAQLDKSGLPSDRFFAERPEGSVSTLKIQRTQQEDSAVYLCASGRGTENSPLHFGNGTRLTVT.

The rearrangement uses TRBV6-1 and TRBJ1-2, with unresolved D. Trimming cost V 2 bases and J 5 bases, with 12 bases left between them. Germline-derived CDR1 and CDR2 are MNHNS and SASEGT. The CDR3 spans 14 residues. Written as DNA, the CDR3 is TGTGCCAGCAGTGAAAATGGGAGACGATATGGCTACACCTTC. This gives the protein CASSENGRRYGYTF.

The V gene is TRBV18, the J gene TRBJ2-7; 13 bases are shared with TRBD2. Germline V lookup: CDR1 KGHSH, CDR2 LQKENI. This CDR3 has 15 amino acids. The V and J ends lost 4 bases and 6 bases, in that order; junction bases with no gene match: 6. The CDR3 loop is CASSLRTSGSSEQYF. The CDR3 DNA reads as TGTGCCAGCTCACTCCGGACTAGCGGGAGCTCCGAGCAGTACTTC.

V gene TRBV6-1 combines with J gene TRBJ1-2; D not certain. The CDR3 is 15 amino acids. V lost 1 base and J lost 3, with 12 bases in between. The V gene's germline CDR1 is MNHNS and CDR2 SASEGT. The CDR3 here is CASSEVGSRDYGYTF. The CDR3 DNA is TGTGCCAGCAGTGAAGTAGGGTCGCGGGACTATGGCTACACCTTC.

The genes are TRBV29-1 and TRBJ2-1; 15 bases are shared with TRBD2. This CDR3 region has 14 residues. J lost 8 bases, V lost 7 bases, and 6 bases had no gene match. Germline CDR1 reads SQVTM; CDR2 reads ANQGSEA. CDR3: CSGWTSGRGDEQFF. CDR3 nucleotides: TGCAGCGGCTGGACTAGCGGGAGGGGGGATGAGCAGTTCTTC.

The chain employs TRBV4-1 and TRBJ2-1, with 10 bases fitting TRBD2. Germline V gene data show CDR1 as MGHRA and CDR2 as YSYEKL. Trimming at V came to 1 base and at J to 9 bases, leaving 12 bases not matched to a gene. This CDR3 has 17 amino acids. The CDR3: CASSQVHSGRLIREQFF. In DNA form, the CDR3 reads TGCGCCAGCAGCCAAGTTCATAGCGGGAGGCTGATCCGTGAGCAGTTCTTC.

The chain recombines TRBV28 with TRBJ2-5, with 9 bases matching TRBD2. CDR3 length: 14 residues. The germline CDR1 and CDR2 sequences are MDHEN and SYDVKM. The trim removed 7 bases at V and 5 bases at J, leaving 8 bases unmatched. CDR3 in DNA: TGTGCCAGCAACCCGGGACTAGCATATGAGACCCAGTACTTC. This sequence encodes CASNPGLAYETQYF.

The chain couples TRBV28 to TRBJ2-7; the D is unclear. V lost 6 bases and J 2 bases, leaving 26 bases between the germline ends. The CDR3 runs 18 residues. Germline V gene sequence: CDR1 MDHEN, CDR2 SYDVKM. The CDR3 loop is CASSSPGRLADPAYEQYF. The CDR3 coding sequence is TGTGCCAGCAGCTCCCCGGGTCGTTTAGCAGACCCTGCCTACGAGCAGTACTTC.

V gene TRBV11-2 combines with J gene TRBJ2-5, with 8 bases fitting TRBD1. The V and J ends lost 3 bases and 9 bases, in that order; junction bases with no gene match: 12. Germline CDR1 is SGHAT and CDR2 is FQNNGV. The CDR3 has 15 amino acids. As DNA, the CDR3 is TGTGCCAGCAGCTTGGGGTCCGCCCAACAGGGGGCCCAGTACTTC. This translates into CASSLGSAQQGAQYF.

This clone was found a few times. The chain joins TRBV7-7 to TRBJ2-7, with 14 bases that match TRBD2. This CDR3 region has 15 residues. Trimming took 5 bases from V and 3 from J; bases not matched to a gene: 3. CDR1 and CDR2 (germline): SSHAT, FNYEAQ (reference sequence). The CDR3 bases are TGTGCCAGCAGCCGCGGGACTAGCGGGAGCTACGAGCAGTACTTC. Its protein product is CASSRGTSGSYEQYF.

The chain has TRBV7-9 and TRBJ1-2; possibly TRBD1 for D (5 bases). This CDR3 contains 12 residues. Germline CDR1 is SEHNR and CDR2 is FQNEAQ (reference sequence). V was pared by 4 bases and J by 9 bases, with 12 bases between. The CDR3 DNA sequence: TGTGCCAGCAGCTGGGACTGGGGAAGCTACACCTTC. It specifies CASSWDWGSYTF.

The chain recombines TRBV6-5 with TRBJ2-7; D may be TRBD1 (5 bases). This CDR3 is built from 13 residues. Germline V gene sequence: CDR1 MNHEY, CDR2 SVGAGI. V gave up 2 bases and J gave up 3 bases, with 8 bases separating them. Here the CDR3 reads CASSYRQGYEQYF. For the CDR3, the DNA is TGTGCCAGCAGTTACCGGCAGGGCTACGAGCAGTACTTC.

The gene calls are TRBV2 and TRBJ2-1; 8 nucleotides align to TRBD1. The length of the CDR3 is 12 residues. Trimming at V came to 6 bases and at J to 12 bases, leaving 7 bases not matched to a gene. Per germline, CDR1 SNHLY and CDR2 FYNNEI. CDR3 nucleotide sequence: TGTGCCAGCAGCTCATCGACAGGGGTGCAGTTCTTC. This gives the protein CASSSSTGVQFF.

The chain carries TRBV4-1 and TRBJ1-3; D unresolved. The CDR3 has 12 residues. V lost 6 bases to trimming and J lost 4 bases, with 7 bases between them. CDR1 is MGHRA and CDR2 is YSYEKL in the germline V gene. CDR3 protein: CASSSVGNTIYF. CDR3 DNA: TGCGCCAGCAGTTCCGTAGGAAACACCATATATTTT.

V usage is TRBV10-1 and J usage is TRBJ2-1; 9 bases line up with TRBD2. The CDR3 length is 17 residues. Germline V gene lookup returns CDR1 WNHNN and CDR2 SYGVQD (reference sequence). V dropped 3 bases and J dropped 8; count of bases not matched to a gene: 14. The CDR3 DNA is TGCGCCAGCAGTGATCTAGGCCCCCTAGCGGGAACTGATGAGCAGTTCTTC. As protein: CASSDLGPLAGTDEQFF.